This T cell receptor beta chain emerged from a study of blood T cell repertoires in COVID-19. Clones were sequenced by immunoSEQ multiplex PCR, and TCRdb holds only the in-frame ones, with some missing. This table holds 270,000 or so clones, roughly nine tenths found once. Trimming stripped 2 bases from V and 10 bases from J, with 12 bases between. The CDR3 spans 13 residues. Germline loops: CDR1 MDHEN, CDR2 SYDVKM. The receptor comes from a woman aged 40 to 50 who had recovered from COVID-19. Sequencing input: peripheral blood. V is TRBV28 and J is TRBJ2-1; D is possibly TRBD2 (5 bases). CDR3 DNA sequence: TGTGCCAGCAGTTTAGATGGGCCTAGCGAGCAGTTCTTC. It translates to CASSLDGPSEQFF. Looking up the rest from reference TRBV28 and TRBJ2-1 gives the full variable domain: DVKVTQSSRYLVKRTGEKVFLECVQDMDHENMFWYRQDPGLGLRLIYFSYDVKMKEKGDIPEGYSVSREKKERFSLILESASTNQTSMYLCASSLDGPSEQFFGPGTRLTVL.